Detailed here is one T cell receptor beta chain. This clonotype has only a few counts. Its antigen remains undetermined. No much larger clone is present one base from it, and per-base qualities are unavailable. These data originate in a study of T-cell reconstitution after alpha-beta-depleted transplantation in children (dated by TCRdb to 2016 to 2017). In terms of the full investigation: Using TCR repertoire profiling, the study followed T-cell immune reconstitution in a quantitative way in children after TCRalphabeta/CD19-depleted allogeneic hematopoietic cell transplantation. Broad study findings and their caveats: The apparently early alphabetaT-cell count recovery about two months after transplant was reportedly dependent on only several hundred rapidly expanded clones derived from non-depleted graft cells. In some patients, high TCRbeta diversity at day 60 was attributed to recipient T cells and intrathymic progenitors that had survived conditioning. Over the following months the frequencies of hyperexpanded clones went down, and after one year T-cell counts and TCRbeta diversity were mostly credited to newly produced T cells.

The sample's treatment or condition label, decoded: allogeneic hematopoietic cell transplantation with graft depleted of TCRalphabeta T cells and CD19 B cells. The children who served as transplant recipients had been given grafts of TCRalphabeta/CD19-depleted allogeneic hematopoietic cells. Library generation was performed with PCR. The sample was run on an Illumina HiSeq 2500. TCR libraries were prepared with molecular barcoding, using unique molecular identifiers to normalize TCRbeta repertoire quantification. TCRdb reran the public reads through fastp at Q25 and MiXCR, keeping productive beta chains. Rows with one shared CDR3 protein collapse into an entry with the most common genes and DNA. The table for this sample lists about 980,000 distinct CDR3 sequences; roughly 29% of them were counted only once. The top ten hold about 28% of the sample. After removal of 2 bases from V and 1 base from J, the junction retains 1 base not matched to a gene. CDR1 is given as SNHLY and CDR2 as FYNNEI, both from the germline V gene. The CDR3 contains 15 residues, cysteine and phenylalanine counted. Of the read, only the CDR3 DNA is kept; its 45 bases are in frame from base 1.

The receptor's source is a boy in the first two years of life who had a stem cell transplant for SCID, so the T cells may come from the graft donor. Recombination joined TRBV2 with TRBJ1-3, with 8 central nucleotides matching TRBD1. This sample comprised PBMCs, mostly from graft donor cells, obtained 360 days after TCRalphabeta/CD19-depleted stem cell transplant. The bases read TGTGCCAGCAGTGAACAGGGGGCTTCTGGAAACACCATATATTTT. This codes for CASSEQGASGNTIYF.